This section outlines one TCR beta chain sequence together with its context. The sample belongs to a study of blood T cell repertoires in COVID-19. The repertoire was sequenced with immunoSEQ multiplex PCR; TCRdb's copy has only in-frame clones and lacks some. The repertoire holds about 400,000 clones, with roughly 86% as singletons. The receptor comes from a woman in her thirties who had recovered from COVID-19. Material: PBMCs or T cells enriched from blood (not recorded which).

The DNA of the CDR3 is TGTGCCATCAGTGATCGCAGGGGGACCTATGGCTACACCTTC. Translation gives CAISDRRGTYGYTF. The V gene is TRBV10-3, the J gene TRBJ1-2; TRBD1 matches at 7 bases. The CDR3 covers 14 residues. CDR1 and CDR2 from the germline V gene are ENHRY and SYGVKD. Germline trimming cut 3 bases from V and 4 bases from J; bases unmatched to any gene: 5.